The entry below describes one TCR beta chain. Its antigen is unidentified. The source of the sample is a study of long-term antiretroviral therapy in people with HIV. The authors ran the immunoSEQ assay, v3.0, at survey level. Samples were sequenced targeting roughly 35,000-50,000 T-cell genomes each. Produced via immunoSEQ multiplex PCR; TCRdb's table is partial and in-frame only. This sample has 30,000 or so clones, with about 85% found just once. Study-level findings and limits: Collection spanned 2004 to 2017; ART regimens may be less effective than current ones.

Only United States sites treated participants with HIV. Trimming took off 1 base at V and 2 bases at J, with 12 bases between the two ends. From germline, CDR1 is SGHVS and CDR2 FQNEAQ. The CDR3 totals 16 residues. This sequence originates from a man aged 35 to 55 with HIV. The chain joins TRBV7-8 to TRBJ1-5; D remains unclear. The sequences come from unsorted PBMCs, collected 3 years after starting antiretroviral therapy. For the CDR3, the DNA is TGTGCCAGCAGCTTAGGGGTAGGGAGGGGCAATCAGCCCCAGCATTTT. Protein: CASSLGVGRGNQPQHF.